A selection of T cell receptor beta chains follows, all from one sample in a study of cytomegalovirus exposure and HLA in healthy donors. The data were produced by immunoSEQ multiplex PCR, yet TCRdb's version contains in-frame clones alone and is incomplete. The sample has approximately 140,000 clones; around 77% are singletons. The sample comprised PBMCs. The receptors come from a woman in her fifties or sixties in good health and CMV-seronegative. Both conserved end residues are part of each CDR3. The D gene is left open where the match is weak. Clone size is stated in some rows and not others, as once, few, many or a class when expanded.

TRBD1	TRBV12-5	TRBJ1-4	NA	TGTGCTAGTGGTTTGGGGGGACAGTCCAATGAAAAACTGTTTTTT	CASGLGGQSNEKLFF
TRBD2	TRBV7-2	TRBJ2-3	few	TGTGCCACCACCGGGGGGGAGACAGATACGCAGTATTTT	CATTGGETDTQYF
NA	TRBV19	TRBJ2-1	NA	TGTGCCAGTAGTACCGGGATTTACAATGAGCAGTTCTTC	CASSTGIYNEQFF
NA	TRBV6-1	TRBJ2-2	few	TGTGCCAGCAGTGAGACAGGTTTGAACACCGGGGAGCTGTTTTTT	CASSETGLNTGELFF
TRBD2	TRBV19	TRBJ2-7	few	TGTGCCAGTAGCCGACTAGCGGATGGGTCCTACGAGCAGTACTTC	CASSRLADGSYEQYF
TRBD1	TRBV12-5	TRBJ2-2	NA	TGTGCTAGTGGTTTAGGGACAGGGGGGGCCGGGGAGCTGTTTTTT	CASGLGTGGAGELFF
NA	TRBV4-1	TRBJ2-7	NA	TGCGCCAGCAGCCAAGATCTGGCATCTCCATACGAGCAGTACTTC	CASSQDLASPYEQYF
TRBD2	TRBV18	TRBJ2-7	NA	TGTGCCAGCTCAGGCCCGGGGGGGACCTACGAGCAGTACTTC	CASSGPGGTYEQYF
NA	TRBV5-4	TRBJ1-4	NA	TGTGCCAGCAGCTTGGCAGGGGTGGGTGAAAAACTGTTTTTT	CASSLAGVGEKLFF
NA	TRBV5-6	TRBJ1-1	few	TGTGCCAGCAGCTTTAAGAACACTGAAGCTTTCTTT	CASSFKNTEAFF
NA	TRBV7-9	TRBJ1-1	NA	TGTGCCAGCAGCGAGGGGGACACTGAAGCTTTCTTT	CASSEGDTEAFF
TRBD2	TRBV4-2	TRBJ2-1	NA	TGTGCCAGCAGCCAGGAGTCTAGCGGGAGGGGGGGGAGTGAGCAGTTCTTC	CASSQESSGRGGSEQFF
TRBD1	TRBV29-1	TRBJ1-2	NA	TGCAGCGTAGTACAGGACAGGAGAGGCGGCTACACCTTC	CSVVQDRRGGYTF
NA	TRBV28	TRBJ1-4	NA	TGTGCCAGCAGTTTTCCGCAGGGTCCAGCAACTAATGAAAAACTGTTTTTT	CASSFPQGPATNEKLFF
TRBD2	TRBV30	TRBJ2-1	NA	TGTGCCTGGAGCGCCCTCTGGAGCGGGAGCTCCTACAATGAGCAGTTCTTC	CAWSALWSGSSYNEQFF
NA	TRBV23-1	TRBJ2-7	NA	TGCGCCAGCAGCCCGGGATATTGGAGCGGAAGATACGAGCAGTACTTC	CASSPGYWSGRYEQYF
TRBD1	TRBV28	TRBJ2-1	NA	TGTGCCAGCAGTTTGTTGGGGACCGGGGACAGGGACTACAATGAGCAGTTCTTC	CASSLLGTGDRDYNEQFF
NA	TRBV30	TRBJ1-2	NA	TGTGCCTGGAGTGAAAGGGGCGGCTACCCCTTC	CAWSERGGYPF
NA	TRBV25-1	TRBJ1-1	NA	TGTGCCAGCAGTGAATCCGGTCGCTGGACTGAAGCTTTCTTT	CASSESGRWTEAFF
TRBD2	TRBV4-3	TRBJ2-3	NA	TGCGCCAGCAGCTCGAGCGGGATCTCAGATACGCAGTATTTT	CASSSSGISDTQYF
TRBD1	TRBV6-6	TRBJ2-5	NA	TGTGCCAGCAGTTATCGACAGGGAGAGACCCAGTACTTC	CASSYRQGETQYF
NA	TRBV5-1	TRBJ1-5	NA	TGCGCCAGCAGCTTCGGGACTGCCCGGGATCAGCCCCAGCATTTT	CASSFGTARDQPQHF
TRBD2	TRBV6-5	TRBJ2-7	NA	TGTGCCAGCACTTTACGACTAGCGAGCTCCTACGAGCAGTACTTC	CASTLRLASSYEQYF
TRBD2	TRBV11-2	TRBJ2-1	NA	TGTGCCAGCAGCCAGACGATCGGGACTAGCGGATACAATGAGCAGTTCTTC	CASSQTIGTSGYNEQFF
TRBD2	TRBV5-4	TRBJ2-3	NA	TGTGCCAGCAGGGCCCCCGGGACTAGCGGTACAGATACGCAGTATTTT	CASRAPGTSGTDTQYF
NA	TRBV4-1	TRBJ2-7	few	TGCGCCAGCAGCCAAGTGCGTGGCTCCTACGAGCAGTACTTC	CASSQVRGSYEQYF
NA	TRBV7-6	TRBJ2-7	NA	TGTGCCAGCAGCTTAGCTAGTCAGGGCTTCGGGCAGTACTTC	CASSLASQGFGQYF
TRBD1	TRBV2	TRBJ1-1	few	TGTGCCACGACGGGACAGACAATGAACACTGAAGCTTTCTTT	CATTGQTMNTEAFF
NA	TRBV4-2	TRBJ2-3	NA	TGTGCCAGCAGCCCCGGTGACAGGAGGTACACAGATACGCAGTATTTT	CASSPGDRRYTDTQYF
TRBD1	TRBV19	TRBJ2-7	NA	TGTGCCAGTAGTATGGGACAGGGGGACTACGAGCAGTACTTC	CASSMGQGDYEQYF
TRBD1	TRBV19	TRBJ1-2	NA	TGTGCCAGTACCCGGACAGGGTGGGGCTATGGCTACACCTTC	CASTRTGWGYGYTF
NA	TRBV7-2	TRBJ2-3	NA	TGTGCCAGCAGCCCCCAGGGCACAGATACGCAGTATTTT	CASSPQGTDTQYF
TRBD2	TRBV15	TRBJ2-7	NA	TGTGCCACCAGCAGAGATAGCGGGTTACGAGGGCAGTACTTC	CATSRDSGLRGQYF
NA	TRBV4-3	TRBJ2-5	NA	TGCGCCAGCAGCCGAGGCAGGGGCCAGACCCAGTACTTC	CASSRGRGQTQYF
TRBD1	TRBV10-3	TRBJ1-5	NA	TGTGCCATCAGTATTGGGACAGGGGGCAATCAGCCCCAGCATTTT	CAISIGTGGNQPQHF
NA	TRBV28	TRBJ2-7	NA	TGTGCCAGCAGTTTTCAGGCCCCCTACGAGCAGTACTTC	CASSFQAPYEQYF
TRBD2	TRBV9	TRBJ2-3	NA	TGTGCCAGCAGCGTAGCGGCTAGCGGGAGAACAGATACGCAGTATTTT	CASSVAASGRTDTQYF
NA	TRBV7-6	TRBJ1-1	once	TGTGCCAGCAGCCCACTAGACCCCTTTGGCGAAGCTTTCTTT	CASSPLDPFGEAFF
NA	TRBV7-6	TRBJ2-3	NA	TGTGCCAGCAGCTTAAGAGGGATAGATACGCAGTATTTT	CASSLRGIDTQYF
TRBD1	TRBV4-2	TRBJ1-5	NA	TGTGCCAGCAGCCAAGACGGACAGGGTGGACGTCAGCCCCAGAATTTT	CASSQDGQGGRQPQNF
TRBD1	TRBV27	TRBJ1-2	NA	TGTGCCAGCCGATCCCCCTTGGACAGGGGGCCCCATATTTATGGCTACACCTTC	CASRSPLDRGPHIYGYTF
NA	TRBV4-2	TRBJ2-4	NA	TGTGCCAGCAGCCAAAGTCAGGGTCTAGCCAAAAACATTCAGTACTTC	CASSQSQGLAKNIQYF
TRBD2	TRBV4-2	TRBJ2-3	NA	TGTGCCAGCAGCCATGCGGGACCGGGACTAGCGGGAGTGCCCTGGGGAGATACGCAGTATTTT	CASSHAGPGLAGVPWGDTQYF
NA	TRBV10-3	TRBJ2-3	few	TGTGCCATCAGTGCTTCGGATACGCAGTATTTT	CAISASDTQYF
NA	TRBV6-5	TRBJ2-5	once	TGTGCCAGCAGTTTCCGGTATAGCGAGCAAGAGACCCAGTACTTC	CASSFRYSEQETQYF
TRBD1	TRBV5-8	TRBJ1-5	few	TGTGCCAGCAGCCCGGGACAGCTTATAAATCAGCCCCAGCATTTT	CASSPGQLINQPQHF
NA	TRBV5-1	TRBJ2-7	NA	TGCGCCAGCAGCTTGTATTCAGGTAGCTCCTACGAGCAGTACTTC	CASSLYSGSSYEQYF
NA	TRBV7-9	TRBJ1-4	few	TGTGCCAGCAGCGGACCGGGACATCGGATAACTAATGAAAAACTGTTTTTT	CASSGPGHRITNEKLFF
TRBD1	TRBV27	TRBJ1-1	few	TGTGCCAGCAGTCTCAGACAGGGGTGGGCTGAAGCTTTCTTT	CASSLRQGWAEAFF
TRBD2	TRBV7-9	TRBJ2-1	NA	TGTGCCAGCAGCACTCGACTAGCGGGAGCAGGGGAGCAGTTCTTC	CASSTRLAGAGEQFF
NA	TRBV20-1	TRBJ2-3	NA	TGCAGTGCTAGCCCGGGAGTGACGCAGTATTTT	CSASPGVTQYF
NA	TRBV27	TRBJ1-6	NA	TGTGCCAGCGGTTTCAATAATTCACCCCTCCACTTT	CASGFNNSPLHF
NA	TRBV7-6	TRBJ1-1	NA	TGTGCCAGCAGCTCGAACAGGGTACCGAACACTGAAGCTTTCTTT	CASSSNRVPNTEAFF
TRBD1	TRBV7-8	TRBJ1-1	NA	TGTGCCAGCAGCTCCCTTCCAGACAGGGTAAGGACTGAAGCTTTCTTT	CASSSLPDRVRTEAFF
NA	TRBV28	TRBJ1-5	NA	TGTGCCAGCAGTCCACAGGAGACCAGCAATCAGCCCCAGCATTTT	CASSPQETSNQPQHF